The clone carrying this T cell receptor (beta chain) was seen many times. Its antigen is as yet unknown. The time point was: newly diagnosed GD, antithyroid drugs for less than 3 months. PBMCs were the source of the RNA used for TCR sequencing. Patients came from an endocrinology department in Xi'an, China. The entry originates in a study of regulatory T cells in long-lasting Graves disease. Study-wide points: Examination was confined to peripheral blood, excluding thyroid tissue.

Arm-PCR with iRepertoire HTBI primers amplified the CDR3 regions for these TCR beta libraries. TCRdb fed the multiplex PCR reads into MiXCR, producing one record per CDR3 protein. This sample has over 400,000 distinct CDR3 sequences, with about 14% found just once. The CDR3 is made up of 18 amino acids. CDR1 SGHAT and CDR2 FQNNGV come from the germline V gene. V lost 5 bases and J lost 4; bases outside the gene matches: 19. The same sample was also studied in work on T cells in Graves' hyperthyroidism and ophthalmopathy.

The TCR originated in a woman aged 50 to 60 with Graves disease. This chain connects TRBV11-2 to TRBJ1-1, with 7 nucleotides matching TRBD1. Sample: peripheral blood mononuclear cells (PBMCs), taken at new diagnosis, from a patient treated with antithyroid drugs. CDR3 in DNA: TGTGCCAGCAGCCGCTTTAGGTCGACAGGGCGGATTGGCACTGAAGCTTTCTTT. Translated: CASSRFRSTGRIGTEAFF.